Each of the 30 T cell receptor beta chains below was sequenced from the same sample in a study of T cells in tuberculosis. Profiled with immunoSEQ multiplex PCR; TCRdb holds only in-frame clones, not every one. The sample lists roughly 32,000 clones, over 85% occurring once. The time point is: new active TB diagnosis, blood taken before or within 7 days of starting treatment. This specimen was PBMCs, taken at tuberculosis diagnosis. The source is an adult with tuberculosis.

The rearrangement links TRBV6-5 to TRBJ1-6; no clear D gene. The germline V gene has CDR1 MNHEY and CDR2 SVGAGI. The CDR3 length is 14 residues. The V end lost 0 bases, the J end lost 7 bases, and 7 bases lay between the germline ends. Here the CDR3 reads CASSYSGQNSPLHF. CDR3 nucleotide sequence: TGTGCCAGCAGTTACTCTGGGCAGAATTCACCCCTCCACTTT.

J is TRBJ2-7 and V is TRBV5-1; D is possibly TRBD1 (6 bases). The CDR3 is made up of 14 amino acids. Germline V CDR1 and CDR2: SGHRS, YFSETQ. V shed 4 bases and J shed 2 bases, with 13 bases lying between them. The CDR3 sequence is CASSPGTRAYEQYF. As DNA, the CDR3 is TGCGCCAGCAGCCCCGGGACAAGGGCCTACGAGCAGTACTTC.

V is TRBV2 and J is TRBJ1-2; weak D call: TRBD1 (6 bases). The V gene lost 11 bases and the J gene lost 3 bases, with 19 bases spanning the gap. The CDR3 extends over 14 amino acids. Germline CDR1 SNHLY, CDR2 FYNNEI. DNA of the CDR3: TGTGCCGGTAACACAGGGCAAACCTACTATGGCTACACCTTC. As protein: CAGNTGQTYYGYTF.

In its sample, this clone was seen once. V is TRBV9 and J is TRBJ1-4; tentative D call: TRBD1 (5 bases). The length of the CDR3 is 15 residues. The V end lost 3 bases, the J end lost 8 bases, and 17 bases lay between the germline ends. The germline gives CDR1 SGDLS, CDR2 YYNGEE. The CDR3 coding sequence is TGTGCCAGCAGCGCCCAGCCCGGGGGTGTAGAAAAACTGTTTTTT. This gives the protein CASSAQPGGVEKLFF. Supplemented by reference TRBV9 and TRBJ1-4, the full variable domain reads DSGVTQTPKHLITATGQRVTLRCSPRSGDLSVYWYQQSLDQGLQFLIQYYNGEERAKGNILERFSAQQFPDLHSELNLSSLELGDSALYFCASSAQPGGVEKLFFGSGTQLSVL.

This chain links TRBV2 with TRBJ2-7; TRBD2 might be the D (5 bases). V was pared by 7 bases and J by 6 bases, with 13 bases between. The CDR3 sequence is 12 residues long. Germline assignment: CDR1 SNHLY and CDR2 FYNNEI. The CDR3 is CASMLAPLEQYF. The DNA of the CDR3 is TGTGCCAGCATGCTAGCCCCCCTCGAGCAGTACTTC.

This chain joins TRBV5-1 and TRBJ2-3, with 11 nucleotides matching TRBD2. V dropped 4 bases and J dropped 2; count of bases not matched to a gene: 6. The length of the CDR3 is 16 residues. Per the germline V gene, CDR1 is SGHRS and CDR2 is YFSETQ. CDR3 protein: CASSPGTSGFTDTQYF. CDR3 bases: TGCGCCAGCAGCCCCGGGACTAGCGGTTTCACAGATACGCAGTATTTT.

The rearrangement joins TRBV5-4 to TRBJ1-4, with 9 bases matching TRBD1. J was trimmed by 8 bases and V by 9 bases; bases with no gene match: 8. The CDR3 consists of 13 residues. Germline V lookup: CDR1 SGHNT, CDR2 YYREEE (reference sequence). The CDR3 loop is CATMDRGEEKLFF. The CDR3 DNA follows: TGTGCCACCATGGACAGGGGTGAAGAAAAACTGTTTTTT.

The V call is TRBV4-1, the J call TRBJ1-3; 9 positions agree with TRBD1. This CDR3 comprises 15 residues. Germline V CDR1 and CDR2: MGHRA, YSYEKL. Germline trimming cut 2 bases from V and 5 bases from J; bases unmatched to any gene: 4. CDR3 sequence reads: CASSQTGQGRNTIYF. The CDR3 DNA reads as TGCGCCAGCAGCCAAACGGGACAGGGAAGAAACACCATATATTTT.

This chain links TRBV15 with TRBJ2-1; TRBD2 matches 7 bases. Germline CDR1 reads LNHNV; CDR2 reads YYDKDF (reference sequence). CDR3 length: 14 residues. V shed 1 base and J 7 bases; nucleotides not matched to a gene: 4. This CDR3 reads CATSRGGRGNEQFF. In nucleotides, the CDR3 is TGTGCCACCAGCAGAGGCGGGAGAGGAAATGAGCAGTTCTTC.

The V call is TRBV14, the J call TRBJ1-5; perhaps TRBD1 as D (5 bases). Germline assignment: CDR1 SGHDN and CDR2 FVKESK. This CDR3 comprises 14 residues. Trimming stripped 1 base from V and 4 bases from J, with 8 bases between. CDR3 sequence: CASSQVGANQPQHF. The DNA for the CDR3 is TGTGCCAGCAGCCAAGTTGGGGCTAATCAGCCCCAGCATTTT.

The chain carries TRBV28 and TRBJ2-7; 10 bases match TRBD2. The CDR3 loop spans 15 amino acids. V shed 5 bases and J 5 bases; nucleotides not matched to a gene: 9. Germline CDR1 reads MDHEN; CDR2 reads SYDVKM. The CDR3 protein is CASSPRASGRDEQYF. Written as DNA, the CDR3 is TGTGCCAGCAGTCCCCGGGCTAGCGGGAGAGACGAGCAGTACTTC.

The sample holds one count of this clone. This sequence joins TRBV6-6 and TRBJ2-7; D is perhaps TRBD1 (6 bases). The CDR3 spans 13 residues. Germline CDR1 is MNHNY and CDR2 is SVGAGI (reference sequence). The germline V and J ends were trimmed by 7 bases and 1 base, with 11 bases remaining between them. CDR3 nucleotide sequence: TGTGCCAGCAAAAGAGGACAGTCCTACGAGCAGTACTTC. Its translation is CASKRGQSYEQYF.

The CDR3 is CASSVGGLAGAGELFF. The CDR3 DNA reads as TGTGCCAGCAGCGTAGGTGGACTAGCGGGAGCCGGGGAGCTGTTTTTT. V and J are TRBV9 and TRBJ2-2; 13 nucleotides line up with TRBD2. The junction had 2 bases not matched to a gene; V was cut back by 0 bases and J by 6 bases. The CDR3 length is 16 residues. Germline V lookup: CDR1 SGDLS, CDR2 YYNGEE.

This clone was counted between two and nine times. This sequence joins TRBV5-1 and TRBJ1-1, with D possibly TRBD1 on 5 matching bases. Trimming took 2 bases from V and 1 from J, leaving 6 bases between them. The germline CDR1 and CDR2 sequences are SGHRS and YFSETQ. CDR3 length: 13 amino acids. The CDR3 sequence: CASSFTGNTEAFF. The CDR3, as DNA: TGCGCCAGCAGCTTCACAGGGAACACTGAAGCTTTCTTT.

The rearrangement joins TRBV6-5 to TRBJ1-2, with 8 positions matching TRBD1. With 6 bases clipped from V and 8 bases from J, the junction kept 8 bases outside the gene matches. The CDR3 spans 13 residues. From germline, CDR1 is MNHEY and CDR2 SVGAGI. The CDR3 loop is CASSGQGLRGYTF. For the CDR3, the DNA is TGTGCCAGCAGCGGACAGGGTTTGAGAGGCTACACCTTC.

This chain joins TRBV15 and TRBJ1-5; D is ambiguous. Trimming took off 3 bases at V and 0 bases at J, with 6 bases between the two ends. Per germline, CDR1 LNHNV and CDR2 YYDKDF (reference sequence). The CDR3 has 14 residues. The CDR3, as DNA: TGTGCCACCAGCAGCGGGGATAGCAATCAGCCCCAGCATTTT. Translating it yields CATSSGDSNQPQHF.

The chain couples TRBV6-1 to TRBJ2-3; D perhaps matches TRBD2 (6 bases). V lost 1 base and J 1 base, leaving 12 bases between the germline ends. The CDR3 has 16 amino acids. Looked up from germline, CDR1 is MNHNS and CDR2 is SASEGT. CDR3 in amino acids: CASSEGGGTGTDTQYF. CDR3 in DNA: TGTGCCAGCAGTGAAGGTGGGGGGACGGGCACAGATACGCAGTATTTT.

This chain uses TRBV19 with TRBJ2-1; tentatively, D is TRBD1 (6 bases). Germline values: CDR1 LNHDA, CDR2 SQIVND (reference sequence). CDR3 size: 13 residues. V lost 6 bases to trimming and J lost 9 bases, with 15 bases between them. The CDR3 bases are TGTGCCAGTAGCCCCAGGGGTTCGGTTGAGCAGTTCTTC. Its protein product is CASSPRGSVEQFF.

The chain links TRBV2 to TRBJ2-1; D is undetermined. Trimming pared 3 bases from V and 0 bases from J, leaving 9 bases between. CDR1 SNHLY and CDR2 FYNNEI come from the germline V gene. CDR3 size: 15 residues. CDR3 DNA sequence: TGTGCCAGCAGTGATTTGCGAAGCTCCTACAATGAGCAGTTCTTC. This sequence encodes CASSDLRSSYNEQFF.

The CDR3 region has the DNA TGTGCCAGCAGTCCGGGACAGTCAGGCTCTGGAAACACCATATATTTT. Amino acids: CASSPGQSGSGNTIYF. This chain uses TRBV13 with TRBJ1-3; the match to TRBD1 covers 7 bases. The CDR3 is 16 amino acids. Germline assignment: CDR1 PRHDT and CDR2 FYEKMQ (reference sequence). V lost 6 bases, J lost 0 bases, and 8 bases stayed unmatched.

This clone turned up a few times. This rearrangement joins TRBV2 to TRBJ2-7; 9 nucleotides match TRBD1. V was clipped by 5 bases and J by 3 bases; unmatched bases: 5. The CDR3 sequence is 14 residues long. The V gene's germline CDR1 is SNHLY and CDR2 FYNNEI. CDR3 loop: CASSNPGQGYEQYF. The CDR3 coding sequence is TGTGCCAGCAGTAACCCGGGACAGGGCTACGAGCAGTACTTC.

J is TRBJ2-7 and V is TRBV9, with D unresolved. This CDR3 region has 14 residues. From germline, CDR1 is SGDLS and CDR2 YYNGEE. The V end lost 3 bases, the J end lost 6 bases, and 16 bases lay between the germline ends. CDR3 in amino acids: CASSAVPNPIEQYF. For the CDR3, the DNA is TGTGCCAGCAGCGCGGTCCCCAATCCTATCGAGCAGTACTTC.

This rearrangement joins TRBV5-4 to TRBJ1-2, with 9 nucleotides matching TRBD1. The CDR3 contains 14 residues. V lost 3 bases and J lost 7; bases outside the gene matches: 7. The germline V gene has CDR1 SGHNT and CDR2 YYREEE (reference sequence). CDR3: CASSSSGQGIGYTF. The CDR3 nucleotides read TGTGCCAGCAGCTCCTCGGGACAGGGAATTGGCTACACCTTC.

The chain's CDR3 is CASSFFPGKKNTEAFF. The DNA of the CDR3 is TGTGCCAGCAGCTTCTTTCCAGGGAAAAAGAACACTGAAGCTTTCTTT. V gene TRBV7-8 combines with J gene TRBJ1-1; a weak D match, TRBD1 (5 bases). With 3 bases removed from V and 1 base from J, the gap between germline ends came to 15 bases. The CDR3 totals 16 residues. Germline V gene sequence: CDR1 SGHVS, CDR2 FQNEAQ.

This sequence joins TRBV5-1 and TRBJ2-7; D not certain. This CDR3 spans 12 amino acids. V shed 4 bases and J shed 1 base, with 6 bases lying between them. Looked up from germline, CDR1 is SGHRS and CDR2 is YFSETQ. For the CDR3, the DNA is TGCGCCAGCAGCCTACCTTCCTACGAGCAGTACTTC. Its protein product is CASSLPSYEQYF.

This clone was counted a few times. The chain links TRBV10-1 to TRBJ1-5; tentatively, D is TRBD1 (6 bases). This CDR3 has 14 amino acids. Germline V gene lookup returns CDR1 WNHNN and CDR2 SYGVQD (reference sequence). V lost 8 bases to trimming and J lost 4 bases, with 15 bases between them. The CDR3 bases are TGCGCCAGCCCCCCGCGGCAGGGGAATCAGCCCCAGCATTTT. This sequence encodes CASPPRQGNQPQHF.

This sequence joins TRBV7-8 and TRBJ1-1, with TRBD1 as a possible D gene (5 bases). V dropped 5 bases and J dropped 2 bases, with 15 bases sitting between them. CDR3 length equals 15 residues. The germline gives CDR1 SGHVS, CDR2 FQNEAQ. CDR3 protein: CASSKVGQQNTEAFF. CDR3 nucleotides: TGTGCCAGCAGCAAGGTTGGACAACAAAACACTGAAGCTTTCTTT.

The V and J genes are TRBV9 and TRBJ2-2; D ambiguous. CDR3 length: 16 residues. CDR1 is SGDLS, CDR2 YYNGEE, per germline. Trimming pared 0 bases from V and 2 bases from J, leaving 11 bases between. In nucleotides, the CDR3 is TGTGCCAGCAGCGTAGCTTCGAAGCAAAACACCGGGGAGCTGTTTTTT. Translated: CASSVASKQNTGELFF.

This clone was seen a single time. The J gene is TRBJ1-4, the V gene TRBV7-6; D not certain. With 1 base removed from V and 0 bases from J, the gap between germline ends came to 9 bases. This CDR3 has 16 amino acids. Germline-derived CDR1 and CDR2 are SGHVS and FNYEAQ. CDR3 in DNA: TGTGCCAGCAGCTTAGAACAGTATGCAACTAATGAAAAACTGTTTTTT. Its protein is CASSLEQYATNEKLFF.

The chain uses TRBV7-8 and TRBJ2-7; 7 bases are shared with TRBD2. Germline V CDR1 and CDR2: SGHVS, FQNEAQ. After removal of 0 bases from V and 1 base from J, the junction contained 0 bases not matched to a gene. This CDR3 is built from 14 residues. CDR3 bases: TGTGCCAGCAGCTTAGCGGGGGGGTCCTACGAGCAGTACTTC. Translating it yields CASSLAGGSYEQYF.